The sequence of this T cell receptor (beta chain) was determined in a study of CD8 T cells in Susac syndrome (dated by TCRdb to the late 2010s). Background on the whole study: Of the Susac syndrome patients who were sequenced, roughly eight were in clinical remission while roughly six had clinically active disease. Whether CD8+ T cell activation and differentiation in Susac syndrome was antigen driven was tested using repertoire sequencing. At blood withdrawal, Susac syndrome patients were either therapy-naive, taking corticosteroids (in some cases with IVIg as well), or taking IVIg alone.

The investigation overall reported the following: The TCR sequencing and HLA analysis was acknowledged to have included a relatively small number of individuals. In patients with Susac syndrome, the CD4+ T cell repertoire showed no detectable clonal expansion.

RNA was extracted with the RNeasy kit and about 0.5 to 1 ug was reverse transcribed using random hexamers. TCR beta CDR3 regions were amplified with the immunoSEQ multiplex PCR assay covering 54 Vbeta and 13 Jbeta segments. PCR amplification bias was corrected using a synthetic template baseline for primer optimization and computational correction. The published analysis was carried out like this. Only productive sequences were kept, with reads annotated to V, D and J genes according to IMGT and analyzed in immunoSEQ Analyzer. To calculate clonality, Shannon entropy was normalized by log2 of the number of productive unique sequences and then subtracted from one. For each patient and control, public and private clones were evaluated among the 100 most prevalent clones. Clones were defined as Susac-specific if absent from the healthy and MS cohorts, from over a thousand published viral clones and from other ImmuneACCESS disease sequences. TCRdb cleaned the public reads at Q25 with fastp, built clones with MiXCR and kept in-frame beta chains. Each CDR3 protein gets just one entry, which takes the most common genes and DNA from the rows behind it. The V and J calls were determined by TCRdb, not by the authors. The sample data list 150,000 to 200,000 distinct CDR3 sequences, and more than 85% of these were observed just once. Clones ranked in the top ten supply approximately 0.09% of the sample.

Regarding this clonotype: This clone's antigen is unknown. Per-base quality was not reported, and no clone a single base away is much larger than it.

Peripheral blood CD8+ and CD4+ T cells from healthy donors, Susac syndrome patients and multiple sclerosis patients were profiled using high-throughput TCR beta sequencing. The Susac syndrome patients fulfilled recently defined diagnostic criteria for either definite or probable disease. Bulk CD8+ and CD4+ T cells were purified by magnetic negative isolation, whereas CD8+ TEMRA cells were enriched by FACS. Blood was collected in EDTA tubes and processed within 24 hours, with PBMCs isolated through density gradient centrifugation. PBMCs destined for TCR sequencing were cryopreserved in liquid nitrogen and later thawed in a 37 °C water bath. The sorted or isolated CD4+, CD8+ and CD8+ TEMRA cells had a purity of 90% or higher. V loses 5 bases, J loses 0 bases, and the germline ends lie 7 bases apart. Its CDR3 holds 12 amino acids, cysteine through phenylalanine. The entry retains the CDR3 DNA only, 36 bases that are in frame from base 1. Looking up the germline V gene (reference sequence) yields CDR1 DFQATT and CDR2 SNEGSKA.

Sequencing was performed on CD4+ T cells from PBMCs. This sequence originates from a human donor with Susac syndrome. The sequence links TRBV20-1 to TRBJ1-1, and perhaps TRBD1 as D gene, on 5 matching bases. This receptor has the CDR3 CSAGALNTEAFF. Read as DNA, the sequence is TGCAGTGCTGGGGCGCTGAACACTGAAGCTTTCTTT.